The 18 T cell receptor beta chains presented below share a single source sample, sequenced in a study of blood T cell repertoires in COVID-19. The repertoire was sequenced with immunoSEQ multiplex PCR; TCRdb's copy has only in-frame clones and lacks some. The sample has around 50,000 clones; 82% are singletons. Sequencing used peripheral blood. These receptors all come from a man aged 80 or over with COVID-19, enrolled during active disease.

There are a few counts of this clone. The gene calls are TRBV24-1 and TRBJ1-1; TRBD1 matches 7 bases. The trim removed 10 bases at V and 1 base at J, leaving 5 bases unmatched. CDR1 KGHDR and CDR2 SFDVKD come from the germline V gene. There are 13 residues in the CDR3. The chain's CDR3 is CATPRTGNTEAFF. In nucleotides, the CDR3 is TGTGCCACTCCTAGGACAGGGAACACTGAAGCTTTCTTT.

V is TRBV5-8 and J is TRBJ2-1; 7 nucleotides align to TRBD1. CDR3 length: 15 residues. After removal of 4 bases from V and 0 bases from J, the junction contained 4 bases not matched to a gene. Looked up from germline, CDR1 is SGHTS and CDR2 is YDEGEE. CDR3 nucleotides: TGTGCCAGCAGCGTACAGGGGAGCTCCTACAATGAGCAGTTCTTC. Translating gives CASSVQGSSYNEQFF.

The genes are TRBV4-1 and TRBJ2-1; 11 bases line up with TRBD2. Germline V gives CDR1 MGHRA, CDR2 YSYEKL. The CDR3 totals 16 residues. The J segment lost 9 bases and the V segment lost 0 bases, leaving 7 bases of the junction unmatched. This CDR3 is CASSQERLAGGGEQFF. DNA of the CDR3: TGCGCCAGCAGCCAAGAACGGCTAGCGGGAGGTGGTGAGCAGTTCTTC.

This clone was recorded only once. The J gene is TRBJ1-1, the V gene TRBV19; TRBD1 might be the D (5 bases). From germline, CDR1 is LNHDA and CDR2 SQIVND (reference sequence). The V and J ends lost 3 bases and 4 bases respectively, with 12 bases between them. CDR3 length equals 14 residues. The DNA of the CDR3 is TGTGCCAGTAGTATCCAGGGAAGGGCCACTGAAGCTTTCTTT. Translating it yields CASSIQGRATEAFF.

The rearrangement uses TRBV24-1 and TRBJ2-1; possibly TRBD1 for D (6 bases). V was clipped by 4 bases and J by 3 bases, with 9 bases between them. CDR3 size: 14 residues. CDR1 is KGHDR, CDR2 SFDVKD, per germline. CDR3 region: CATSEPDSYNEQFF. CDR3 DNA sequence: TGTGCCACCAGTGAACCGGACAGCTACAATGAGCAGTTCTTC.

The genes are TRBV7-9 and TRBJ1-2, with a weak D call TRBD1 (6 bases). The germline V gene encodes CDR1 SEHNR and CDR2 FQNEAQ (reference sequence). The CDR3 is 14 residues long. The V end was cut by 1 base, the J end by 4 bases, with 10 bases between. The CDR3 region is CASSLERTVYGYTF. The CDR3 DNA is TGTGCCAGCAGCTTAGAACGGACAGTCTATGGCTACACCTTC.

This chain uses TRBV7-6 with TRBJ1-5; TRBD1 agrees at 9 bases. This CDR3 spans 15 amino acids. Germline V gene lookup returns CDR1 SGHVS and CDR2 FNYEAQ. Trimming removed 3 bases from V and 7 bases from J; junction bases left unmatched: 7. The CDR3 here is CASSLGTGIVQPQHF. In nucleotides, the CDR3 is TGTGCCAGCAGCTTGGGGACAGGGATTGTGCAGCCCCAGCATTTT.

The chain couples TRBV19 to TRBJ1-1; D is undetermined. The CDR3 has 14 residues. Trimming stripped 3 bases from V and 1 base from J, with 9 bases between. Germline V gene sequence: CDR1 LNHDA, CDR2 SQIVND (reference sequence). This CDR3 reads CASSIGRANTEAFF. Here the CDR3 DNA reads TGTGCCAGTAGTATCGGGCGGGCGAACACTGAAGCTTTCTTT. The full variable domain, completed using reference TRBV19 and TRBJ1-1, is DGGITQSPKYLFRKEGQNVTLSCEQNLNHDAMYWYRQDPGQGLRLIYYSQIVNDFQKGDIAEGYSVSREKKESFPLTVTSAQKNPTAFYLCASSIGRANTEAFFGQGTRLTVV.

This chain connects TRBV3-1 (or the pseudogene TRBV3-2) to TRBJ1-1; 7 bases are shared with TRBD1. This CDR3 is built from 13 residues. Per the germline V gene, CDR1 is LGHDT and CDR2 is YNNKEL (reference sequence). Unmatched junction bases numbered 4, after V lost 6 bases and J lost 3 bases. The CDR3 nucleotides are TGTGCCAGCAGTCTTACAGGGGACACTGAAGCTTTCTTT. This gives the protein CASSLTGDTEAFF.

V usage is TRBV10-3 and J usage is TRBJ1-1; 9 positions match TRBD1. With V trimmed by 5 bases and J by 3 bases, 10 bases remained unmatched. This CDR3 has 16 residues. The germline CDR1 and CDR2 sequences are ENHRY and SYGVKD. DNA for the CDR3: TGTGCCATCAGTACCCGAACAGGGGGCGATCACACTGAAGCTTTCTTT. Translation gives CAISTRTGGDHTEAFF.

The chain uses TRBV25-1 and TRBJ2-4; weak D call: TRBD2 (6 bases). Per the germline V gene, CDR1 is MGHDK and CDR2 is SYGVNS. The CDR3 consists of 14 residues. V lost 3 bases and J lost 3, with 9 bases in between. Written as DNA, the CDR3 is TGTGCCAGCAGTGACGGGGGAGGCAAAAACATTCAGTACTTC. Encoded protein: CASSDGGGKNIQYF.

V is TRBV6-5 and J is TRBJ1-2; TRBD1 agrees at 10 bases. V lost 5 bases, J lost 6 bases, and 9 bases stayed unmatched. The germline CDR1 and CDR2 sequences are MNHEY and SVGAGI. The CDR3 runs 15 residues. CDR3 bases: TGTGCCAGCAGTCTCTTGGGACAGGGGATGGATGGCTACACCTTC. Translation: CASSLLGQGMDGYTF.

The V gene is TRBV6-5, the J gene TRBJ1-1; 8 bases are shared with TRBD1. The CDR3 is made up of 13 amino acids. Trimming took 8 bases from V and 7 from J; bases not matched to a gene: 9. CDR1 and CDR2 from the germline V gene are MNHEY and SVGAGI. The DNA for the CDR3 is TGTGCCAGCGGCAGGGGGCATGAATATGAAGCTTTCTTT. Protein sequence: CASGRGHEYEAFF.

The genes are TRBV6-5 and TRBJ1-3; the D gene is possibly TRBD1 (6 bases). This CDR3 comprises 16 residues. Trimming stripped 0 bases from V and 4 bases from J, with 13 bases between. Germline CDR1 reads MNHEY; CDR2 reads SVGAGI. The CDR3 coding sequence is TGTGCCAGCAGTTACTCGAGGCAGGGGACCGGAAACACCATATATTTT. Amino acid sequence: CASSYSRQGTGNTIYF.

This chain uses TRBV27 with TRBJ1-4; 9 positions agree with TRBD1. This CDR3 comprises 14 residues. After removal of 6 bases from V and 4 bases from J, the junction contained 3 bases not matched to a gene. Germline V CDR1 and CDR2: MNHEY, SMNVEV (reference sequence). Here the CDR3 reads CASRGQGGNEKLFF. DNA for the CDR3: TGTGCCAGCAGGGGACAGGGTGGTAATGAAAAACTGTTTTTT.

The chain has TRBV7-7 and TRBJ2-7, with D possibly matching TRBD1 (6 bases). From germline, CDR1 is SSHAT and CDR2 FNYEAQ (reference sequence). With 5 bases removed from V and 0 bases from J, the gap between germline ends came to 11 bases. The CDR3 is made up of 14 amino acids. The DNA of the CDR3 is TGTGCCAGCAGCCCAGGGGACAACTCCTACGAGCAGTACTTC. It encodes CASSPGDNSYEQYF.

The chain joins TRBV9 to TRBJ2-1; D possibly corresponds to TRBD2 (6 bases). Looked up from germline, CDR1 is SGDLS and CDR2 is YYNGEE. The CDR3 has 17 residues. Trimming shortened V by 4 bases and J by 0 bases, and 17 bases separated the two germline ends. This CDR3 reads CASSPRGGLSSYNEQFF. The DNA for the CDR3 is TGTGCCAGCAGCCCGCGGGGTGGCCTTAGCTCCTACAATGAGCAGTTCTTC. Based on the CDR3 plus reference TRBV9 and TRBJ2-1, the full variable domain is DSGVTQTPKHLITATGQRVTLRCSPRSGDLSVYWYQQSLDQGLQFLIQYYNGEERAKGNILERFSAQQFPDLHSELNLSSLELGDSALYFCASSPRGGLSSYNEQFFGPGTRLTVL.

The chain employs TRBV7-2 and TRBJ2-3, with 8 nucleotides matching TRBD1. The junction had 8 bases not matched to a gene; V was cut back by 5 bases and J by 4 bases. The germline gives CDR1 SGHTA, CDR2 FQGNSA. This CDR3 is built from 15 residues. The CDR3, as DNA: TGTGCCAGCAGCCCTCGACAGGGGTGGCCAGATACGCAGTATTTT. Amino acid sequence: CASSPRQGWPDTQYF.